This is a list of T cell receptor beta chains from one sample in a study of blood T cell repertoires in COVID-19. Data came from immunoSEQ multiplex PCR; TCRdb stores just in-frame clones and leaves some out. The table shows around 340,000 clones, with 80% to 90% occurring only once. The material sequenced was peripheral blood. Every receptor here comes from a man aged 25-45 years with active or convalescent COVID-19. Both conserved end residues are part of each CDR3. Fields, in order: D gene, V gene, clone size, J gene, CDR3 DNA, CDR3 protein. D genes are given only for firm matches. Some rows mark clone size as missing; the rest say once, few, many or name a class of expanded clone.

>TRBD1|TRBV10-3|NA|TRBJ2-7
TGTGCCATCAGTGATTCGGACAGGGGGCAGTACGAGCAGTACTTC
CAISDSDRGQYEQYF
>NA|TRBV9|once|TRBJ1-2
TGTGCCAGCGCGAGCTTCGTATATGGCTACACCTTC
CASASFVYGYTF
>TRBD1|TRBV15|NA|TRBJ2-3
TGTGCCACCAGCAGAGGACAGGGACCAGATACGCAGTATTTT
CATSRGQGPDTQYF
>NA|TRBV4-1|NA|TRBJ2-6
TGCGCCAGCAGCCATATCGGTCAGGGAAGTGGGGCCAACGTCCTGACTTTC
CASSHIGQGSGANVLTF
>NA|TRBV21-1|NA|TRBJ2-7
TGTGCCAGCGGGGCGACAGGGGAGGACGAGCAGTACTTC
CASGATGEDEQYF
>NA|TRBV7-2|NA|TRBJ1-1
TGTGCCAGCAGCTTATACACCATGAACACTGAAGCTTTCTTT
CASSLYTMNTEAFF
>NA|TRBV30|NA|TRBJ1-4
TGTGCCTCAGATCAGGGATCCAATAATGAAAAACTGTTTTTT
CASDQGSNNEKLFF
>NA|TRBV29-1|NA|TRBJ2-2
TGCAGCGCTTCCTTAGGACGGGAGAACACCGGGGAGCTGTTTTTT
CSASLGRENTGELFF
>NA|TRBV10-3|NA|TRBJ2-7
TGTGCCATCAGTGCCTGGGAGGGGGTCTCCTACGAGCAGTACTTC
CAISAWEGVSYEQYF
>NA|TRBV5-1|NA|TRBJ2-6
TGCGCCAGCAGCTTGGTGGCCTCCTCTGGGGCCAACGTCCTGACTTTC
CASSLVASSGANVLTF
>NA|TRBV21-1|NA|TRBJ2-1
TGTGCCAGCAGCACCCGGGGGGGCGTTCGGCATGAGCAGTTCTTC
CASSTRGGVRHEQFF
>TRBD1|TRBV28|NA|TRBJ1-1
TGTGCCAGCAGTTTAGGCAGGGGGCAAATAATGAACACTGAAGCTTTCTTT
CASSLGRGQIMNTEAFF
>TRBD1|TRBV9|NA|TRBJ1-1
TGTGCCAGCAGCCCTCGACCGGGACAGGGAGACACTGAAGCTTTCTTT
CASSPRPGQGDTEAFF
>TRBD1|TRBV6-2/TRBV6-3|once|TRBJ2-7
TGTGCCAGCAGTTACGACCGACAGGGGAATCACTACGAGCAGTACTTC
CASSYDRQGNHYEQYF
>TRBD1|TRBV9|NA|TRBJ1-5
TGTGCCAGCAGCCCGACAGGGACTCAGCCCCAGCATTTT
CASSPTGTQPQHF
>NA|TRBV10-3|few|TRBJ1-1
TGTGCCATCAGTGAGCCTACAGTGAACACTGAAGCTTTCTTT
CAISEPTVNTEAFF
>NA|TRBV5-1|NA|TRBJ2-7
TGCGCCAGCAGCTCCGGACAGATCTACGAGCAGTACTTC
CASSSGQIYEQYF
>TRBD2|TRBV7-6|NA|TRBJ2-5
TGTGCCAGCAGCTCCGGAAGGGAGGGATGGGAGACCCAGTACTTC
CASSSGREGWETQYF
>TRBD2|TRBV7-8|NA|TRBJ2-7
TGTGCCAGCAGCCGAGGACTAGCGGGAGATTACTACGAGCAGTACTTC
CASSRGLAGDYYEQYF
>TRBD2|TRBV28|NA|TRBJ2-7
TGTGCCAGCAGTTTATCCCCGGGACTAGCGGGAAGGGAGCAGTACTTC
CASSLSPGLAGREQYF
>NA|TRBV29-1|NA|TRBJ2-3
TGCAGCGTTGCCACGGGACTGTCTACGCAGTATTTT
CSVATGLSTQYF
>TRBD1|TRBV30|NA|TRBJ2-5
TGTGCCTGGAGGAGGGACAGGGGGCAAGAGACCCAGTACTTC
CAWRRDRGQETQYF
>TRBD1|TRBV7-9|NA|TRBJ2-7
TGTGCCAGCAGCCCCGGGGGACAGGGAAGATACGAGCAGTACTTC
CASSPGGQGRYEQYF
>NA|TRBV2|NA|TRBJ2-5
TGTGCCAGCAGTCGACTAGTTACGGAGGAGACCCAGTACTTC
CASSRLVTEETQYF
>TRBD1|TRBV30|NA|TRBJ1-2
TGTGCCTGGAGTGAGGGGACAGCACTCGGTGGCTACACCTTC
CAWSEGTALGGYTF
>NA|TRBV27|NA|TRBJ2-2
TGTGCCAGCAGTTTATCCCTCCCCCATCGGGGCGGGGAGCTGTTTTTT
CASSLSLPHRGGELFF
>TRBD1|TRBV28|NA|TRBJ2-7
TGTGCCAGCAGTTCCTCGGGGACAGGGGGTAGGTACGAGCAGTACTTC
CASSSSGTGGRYEQYF
>NA|TRBV15|NA|TRBJ2-3
TGTGCCAGGGGGGTTGATACGCAGTATTTT
CARGVDTQYF
>NA|TRBV19|NA|TRBJ2-5
TGTGCCAGTAGTTCGGACCCCCGGGGAACCCAGTACTTC
CASSSDPRGTQYF
>NA|TRBV7-3|once|TRBJ2-3
TGTGCCAGCAGCTTCTTGGTGGAGACAGATACGCAGTATTTT
CASSFLVETDTQYF
>NA|TRBV3-1/TRBV3-2|NA|TRBJ2-5
TGTGCCAGCAGCAAAGCGTACGCCCCCCAAGAGATCCAGTACTTC
CASSKAYAPQEIQYF
>TRBD1|TRBV12-3/TRBV12-4|NA|TRBJ1-2
TGTGCCAGCAGACCCCGGACAGGGTACGGCTACACCTTC
CASRPRTGYGYTF
>NA|TRBV30|NA|TRBJ2-3
TGTGCCTGGAGTGGCGGGAACACAGATACGCAGTATTTT
CAWSGGNTDTQYF
>TRBD1|TRBV27|once|TRBJ1-2
TGTGCCAGCAGTTCACCCGGGACAGGCTTCCATGGCTACACCTTC
CASSSPGTGFHGYTF
>NA|TRBV16|NA|TRBJ1-5
TGTGCCAGCAGCCAATCATCAGGGAGGGGTCAGCCCCAGCATTTT
CASSQSSGRGQPQHF
>NA|TRBV19|NA|TRBJ1-1
TGTGCCAGTAGTTACCGGGAGGGCACTGAAGCTTTCTTT
CASSYREGTEAFF
>TRBD1|TRBV7-9|NA|TRBJ1-3
TGTGCCAGCAGCGAGTCCGGGACAGGGGCCTGGTGGGGAAACACCATATATTTT
CASSESGTGAWWGNTIYF
>TRBD1|TRBV6-5|NA|TRBJ2-5
TGTGCCAGCAGTTCCGAGACAGGGGCGGGAGAGACCCAGTACTTC
CASSSETGAGETQYF
>NA|TRBV4-1|NA|TRBJ2-4
TGCGCCAGCAGCCAAGATATGCAGGCTCTAGCCAAAAACATTCAGTACTTC
CASSQDMQALAKNIQYF
>TRBD2|TRBV27|once|TRBJ2-3
TGTGCCAGCAGTCTTTCTCGATCCGGGACTAGCGGGAGCCATTTGCAAGATACGCAGTATTTT
CASSLSRSGTSGSHLQDTQYF
>TRBD2|TRBV30|NA|TRBJ2-7
TGTGCCTGGAGAAGTAGCGGGAGTTTTACGCAGTACTTC
CAWRSSGSFTQYF
>TRBD1|TRBV15|NA|TRBJ1-2
TGTGCCACCAGCAGGGACAGGAAAGGCCATGGCTACACCTTC
CATSRDRKGHGYTF
>NA|TRBV6-2/TRBV6-3|NA|TRBJ2-7
TGTGCCAGCAGTAAGCTTTACGAGCAGTACTTC
CASSKLYEQYF
>TRBD1|TRBV18|NA|TRBJ1-2
TGTGCCAGCTCACCGGGACAGGGAAGGGAGGGCTACACCTTC
CASSPGQGREGYTF
>TRBD2|TRBV30|once|TRBJ2-3
TGTGCCTGGGGGGCCCCAGAGGTAGTGGGAGGGGATACGCAGTATTTT
CAWGAPEVVGGDTQYF
>NA|TRBV6-5|NA|TRBJ2-7
TGTGCCAGCAGTTATGGTACAGGGATTGTCGAGCAGTACTTC
CASSYGTGIVEQYF
>NA|TRBV11-2|NA|TRBJ2-3
TGTGCCAGCAGCCCAACGGTCCCTAGCACAGATACGCAGTATTTT
CASSPTVPSTDTQYF
>TRBD1|TRBV28|NA|TRBJ1-2
TGTGCCAGCAGTTTCTCTGGGACAGGCGATGGCTACACCTTC
CASSFSGTGDGYTF
>NA|TRBV30|once|TRBJ2-7
TGTGCCTGGAGGCTAGCCGGCGAGCAGTACTTC
CAWRLAGEQYF
>NA|TRBV14|NA|TRBJ2-3
TGTGCCAGCAGCCGAGGCGGCACAGATACGCAGTATTTT
CASSRGGTDTQYF